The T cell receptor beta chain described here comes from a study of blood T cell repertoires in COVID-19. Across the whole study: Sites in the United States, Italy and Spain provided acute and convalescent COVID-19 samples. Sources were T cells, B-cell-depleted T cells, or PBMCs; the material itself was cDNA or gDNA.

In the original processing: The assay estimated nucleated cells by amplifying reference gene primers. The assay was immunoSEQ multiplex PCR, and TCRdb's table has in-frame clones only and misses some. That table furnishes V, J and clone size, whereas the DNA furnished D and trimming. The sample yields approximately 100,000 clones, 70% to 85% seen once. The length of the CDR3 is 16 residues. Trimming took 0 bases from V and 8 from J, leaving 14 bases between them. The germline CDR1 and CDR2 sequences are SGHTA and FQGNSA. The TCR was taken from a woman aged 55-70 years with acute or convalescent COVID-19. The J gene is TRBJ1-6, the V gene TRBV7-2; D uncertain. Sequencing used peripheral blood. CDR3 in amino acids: CASSLALDPGDSPLHF. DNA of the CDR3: TGTGCCAGCAGCTTAGCGCTCGACCCAGGCGATTCACCCCTCCACTTT.